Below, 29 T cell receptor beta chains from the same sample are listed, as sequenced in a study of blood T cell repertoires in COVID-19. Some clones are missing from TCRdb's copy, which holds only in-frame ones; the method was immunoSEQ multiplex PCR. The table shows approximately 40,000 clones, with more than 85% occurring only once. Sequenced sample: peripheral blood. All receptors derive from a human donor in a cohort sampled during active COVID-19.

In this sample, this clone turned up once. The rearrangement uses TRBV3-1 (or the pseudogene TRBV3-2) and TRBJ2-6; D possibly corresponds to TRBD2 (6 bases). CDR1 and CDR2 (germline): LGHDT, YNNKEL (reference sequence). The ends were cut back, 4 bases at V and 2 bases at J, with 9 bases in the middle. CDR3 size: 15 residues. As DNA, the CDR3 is TGTGCCAGCAGCCGTTGGGAGGCTGGGGCCAACGTCCTGACTTTC. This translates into CASSRWEAGANVLTF.

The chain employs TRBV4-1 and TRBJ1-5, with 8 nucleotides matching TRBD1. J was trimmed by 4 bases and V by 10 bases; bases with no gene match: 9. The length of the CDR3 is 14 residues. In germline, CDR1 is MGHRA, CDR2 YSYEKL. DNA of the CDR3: TGCGCCACCGGAACGACAGGGGAGAATCAGCCCCAGCATTTT. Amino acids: CATGTTGENQPQHF.

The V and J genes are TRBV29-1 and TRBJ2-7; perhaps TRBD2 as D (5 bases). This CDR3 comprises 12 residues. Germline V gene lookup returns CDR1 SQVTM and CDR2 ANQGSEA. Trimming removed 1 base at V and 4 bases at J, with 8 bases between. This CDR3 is CSVEASGYEQYF. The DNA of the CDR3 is TGCAGCGTTGAAGCCAGCGGTTACGAGCAGTACTTC.

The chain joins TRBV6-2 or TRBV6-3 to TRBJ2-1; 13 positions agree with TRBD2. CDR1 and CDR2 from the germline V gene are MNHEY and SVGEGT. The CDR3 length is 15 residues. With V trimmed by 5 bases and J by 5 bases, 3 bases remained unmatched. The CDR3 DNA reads TGTGCCAGCAGTAGGACTAGCGGGGGACACAATGAGCAGTTCTTC. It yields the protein CASSRTSGGHNEQFF.

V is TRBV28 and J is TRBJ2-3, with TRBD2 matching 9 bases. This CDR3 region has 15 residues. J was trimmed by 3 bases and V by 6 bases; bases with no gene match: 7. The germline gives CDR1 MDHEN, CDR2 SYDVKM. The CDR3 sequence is CASSARTSVTDTQYF. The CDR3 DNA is TGTGCCAGCAGCGCCCGGACTAGCGTAACAGATACGCAGTATTTT.

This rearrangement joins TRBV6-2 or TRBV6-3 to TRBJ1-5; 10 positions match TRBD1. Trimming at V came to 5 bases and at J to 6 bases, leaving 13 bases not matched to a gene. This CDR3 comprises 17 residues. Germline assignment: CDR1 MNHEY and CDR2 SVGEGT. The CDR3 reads CASSTRDRGQVSQPQHF. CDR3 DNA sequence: TGTGCCAGCAGTACACGCGACAGGGGGCAGGTAAGTCAGCCCCAGCATTTT.

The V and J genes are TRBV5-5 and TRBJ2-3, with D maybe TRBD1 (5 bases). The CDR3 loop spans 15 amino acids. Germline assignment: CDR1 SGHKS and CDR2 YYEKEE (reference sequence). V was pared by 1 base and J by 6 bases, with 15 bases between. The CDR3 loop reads CASSLSGRVSDTQYF. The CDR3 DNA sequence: TGTGCCAGCAGCTTGTCAGGCAGGGTCAGTGATACGCAGTATTTT.

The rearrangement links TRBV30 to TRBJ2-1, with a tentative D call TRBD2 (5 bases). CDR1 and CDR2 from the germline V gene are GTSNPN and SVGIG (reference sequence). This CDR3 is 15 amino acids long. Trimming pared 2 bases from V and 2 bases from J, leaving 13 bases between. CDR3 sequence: CAWSNRGQAYNEQFF. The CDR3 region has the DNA TGTGCCTGGAGTAACCGGGGTCAGGCCTACAATGAGCAGTTCTTC.

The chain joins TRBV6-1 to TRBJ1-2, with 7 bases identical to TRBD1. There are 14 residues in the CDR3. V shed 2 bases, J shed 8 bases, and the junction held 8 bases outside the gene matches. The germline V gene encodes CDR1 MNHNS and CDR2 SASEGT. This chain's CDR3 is CASSEKGGQAGYTF. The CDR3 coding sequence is TGTGCCAGCAGTGAAAAGGGAGGACAGGCGGGCTACACCTTC.

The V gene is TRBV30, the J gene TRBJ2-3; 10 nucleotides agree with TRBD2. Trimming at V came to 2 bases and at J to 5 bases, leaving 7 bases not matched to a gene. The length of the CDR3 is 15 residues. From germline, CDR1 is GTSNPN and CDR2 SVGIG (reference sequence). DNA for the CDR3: TGTGCCTGGAGTCGGCTAGCGGGGGCTGAAGATACGCAGTATTTT. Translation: CAWSRLAGAEDTQYF.

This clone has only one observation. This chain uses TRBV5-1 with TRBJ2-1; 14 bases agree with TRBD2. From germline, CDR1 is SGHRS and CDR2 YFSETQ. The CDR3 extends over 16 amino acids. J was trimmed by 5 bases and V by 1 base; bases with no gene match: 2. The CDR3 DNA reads TGCGCCAGCAGCTTGAGGACTAGCGGGGGGAACAATGAGCAGTTCTTC. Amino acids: CASSLRTSGGNNEQFF.

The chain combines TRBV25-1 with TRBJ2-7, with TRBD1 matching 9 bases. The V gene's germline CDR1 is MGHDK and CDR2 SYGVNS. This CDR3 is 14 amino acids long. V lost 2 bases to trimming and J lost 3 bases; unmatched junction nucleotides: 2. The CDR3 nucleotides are TGTGCCAGCAGTGAAGGGACAGGGAACTACGAGCAGTACTTC. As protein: CASSEGTGNYEQYF.

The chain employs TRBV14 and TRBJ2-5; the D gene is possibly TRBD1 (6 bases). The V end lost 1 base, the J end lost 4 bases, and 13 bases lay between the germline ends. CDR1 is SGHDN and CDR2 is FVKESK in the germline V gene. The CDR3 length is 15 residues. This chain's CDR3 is CASSQVRGGGETQYF. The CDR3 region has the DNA TGTGCCAGCAGCCAAGTCAGGGGCGGAGGAGAGACCCAGTACTTC.

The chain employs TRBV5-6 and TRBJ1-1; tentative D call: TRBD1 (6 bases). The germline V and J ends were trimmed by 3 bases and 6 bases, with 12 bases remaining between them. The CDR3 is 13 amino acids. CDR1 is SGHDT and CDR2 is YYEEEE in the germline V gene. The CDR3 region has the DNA TGTGCCAGCAGCTCAACAGGGTTTTCTGAAGCTTTCTTT. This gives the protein CASSSTGFSEAFF.

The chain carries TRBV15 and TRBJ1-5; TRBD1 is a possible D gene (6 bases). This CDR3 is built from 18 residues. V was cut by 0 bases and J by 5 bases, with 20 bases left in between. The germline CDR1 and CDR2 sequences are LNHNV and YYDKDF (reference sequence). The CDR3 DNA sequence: TGTGCCACCAGCAGAGATGGGTGGGGGGGCGCTTCTTATCAGCCCCAGCATTTT. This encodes CATSRDGWGGASYQPQHF. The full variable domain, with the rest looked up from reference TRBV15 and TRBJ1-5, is DAMVIQNPRYQVTQFGKPVTLSCSQTLNHNVMYWYQQKSSQAPKLLFHYYDKDFNNEADTPDNFQSRRPNTSFCFLDIRSPGLGDTAMYLCATSRDGWGGASYQPQHFGDGTRLSIL.

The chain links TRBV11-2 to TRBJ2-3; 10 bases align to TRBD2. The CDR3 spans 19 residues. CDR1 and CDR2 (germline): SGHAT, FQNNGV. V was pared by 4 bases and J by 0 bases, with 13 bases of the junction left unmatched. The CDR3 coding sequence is TGTGCCAGCAGCTCAGACGGACTAGCGGTTATAACTAGCACAGATACGCAGTATTTT. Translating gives CASSSDGLAVITSTDTQYF.

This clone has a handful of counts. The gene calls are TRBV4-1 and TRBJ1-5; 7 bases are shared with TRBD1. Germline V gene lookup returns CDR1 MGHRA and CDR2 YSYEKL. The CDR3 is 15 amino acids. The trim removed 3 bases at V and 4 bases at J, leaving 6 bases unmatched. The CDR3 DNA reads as TGCGCCAGCAGCCATACCGGGACAGAGAATCAGCCCCAGCATTTT. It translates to CASSHTGTENQPQHF.

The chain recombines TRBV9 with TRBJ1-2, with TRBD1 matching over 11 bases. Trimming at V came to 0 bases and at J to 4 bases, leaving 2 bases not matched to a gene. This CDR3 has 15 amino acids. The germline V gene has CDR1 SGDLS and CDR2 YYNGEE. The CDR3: CASSVEGTGGYGYTF. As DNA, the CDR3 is TGTGCCAGCAGCGTAGAGGGGACAGGGGGCTATGGCTACACCTTC.

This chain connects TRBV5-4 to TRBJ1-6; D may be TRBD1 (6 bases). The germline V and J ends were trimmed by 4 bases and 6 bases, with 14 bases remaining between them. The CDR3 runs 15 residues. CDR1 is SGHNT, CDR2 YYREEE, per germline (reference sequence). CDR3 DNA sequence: TGTGCCAGCAGCGGGCAGGGGAACCTTAATTCACCCCTCCACTTT. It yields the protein CASSGQGNLNSPLHF.

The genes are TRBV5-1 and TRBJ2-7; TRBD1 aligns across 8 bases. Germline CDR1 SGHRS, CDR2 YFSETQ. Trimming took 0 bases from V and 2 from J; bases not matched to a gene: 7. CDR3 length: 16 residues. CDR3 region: CASSLELDREAYEQYF. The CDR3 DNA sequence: TGCGCCAGCAGCTTGGAGCTGGACAGGGAGGCCTACGAGCAGTACTTC.

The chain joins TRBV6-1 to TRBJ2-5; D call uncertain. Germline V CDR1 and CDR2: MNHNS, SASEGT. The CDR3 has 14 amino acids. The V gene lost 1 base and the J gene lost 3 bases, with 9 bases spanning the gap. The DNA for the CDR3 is TGTGCCAGCAGTGAAGGGCAGGAAGAAGAGACCCAGTACTTC. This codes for CASSEGQEEETQYF.

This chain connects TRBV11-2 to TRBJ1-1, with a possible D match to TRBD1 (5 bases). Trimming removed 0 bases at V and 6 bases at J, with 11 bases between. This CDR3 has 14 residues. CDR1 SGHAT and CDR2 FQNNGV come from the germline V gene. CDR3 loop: CASSLEWGDAEAFF. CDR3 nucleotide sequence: TGTGCCAGCAGCTTAGAATGGGGCGACGCTGAAGCTTTCTTT.

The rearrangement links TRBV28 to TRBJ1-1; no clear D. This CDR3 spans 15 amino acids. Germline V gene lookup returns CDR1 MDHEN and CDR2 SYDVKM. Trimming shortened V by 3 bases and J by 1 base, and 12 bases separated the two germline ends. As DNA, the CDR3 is TGTGCCAGCAGTTTGGTAGTACAGCCGAACACTGAAGCTTTCTTT. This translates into CASSLVVQPNTEAFF.

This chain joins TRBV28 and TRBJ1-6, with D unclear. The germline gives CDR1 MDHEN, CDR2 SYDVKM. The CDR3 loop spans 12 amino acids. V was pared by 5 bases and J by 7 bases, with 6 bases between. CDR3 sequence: CASSRENSPLHF. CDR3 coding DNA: TGTGCCAGCAGTCGAGAGAATTCACCCCTCCACTTT.

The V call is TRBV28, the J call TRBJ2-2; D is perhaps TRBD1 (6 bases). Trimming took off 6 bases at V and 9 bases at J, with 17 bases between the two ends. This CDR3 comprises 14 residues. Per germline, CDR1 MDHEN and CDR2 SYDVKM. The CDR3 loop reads CASRTTTGRRELFF. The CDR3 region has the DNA TGTGCCAGCAGAACAACGACAGGTCGGCGGGAGCTGTTTTTT.

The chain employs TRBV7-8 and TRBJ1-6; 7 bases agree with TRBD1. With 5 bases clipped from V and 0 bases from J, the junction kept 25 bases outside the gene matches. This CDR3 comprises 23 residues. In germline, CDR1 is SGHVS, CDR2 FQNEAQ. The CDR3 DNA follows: TGTGCCAGCAGCCTCCATCAAGATCGGGACAGCTATCTTATCCGCTCCTATAATTCACCCCTCCACTTT. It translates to CASSLHQDRDSYLIRSYNSPLHF. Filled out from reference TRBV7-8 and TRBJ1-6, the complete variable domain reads GAGVSQSPRYKVAKRGQDVALRCDPISGHVSLFWYQQALGQGPEFLTYFQNEAQLDKSGLPSDRFFAERPEGSVSTLKIQRTQQEDSAVYLCASSLHQDRDSYLIRSYNSPLHFGNGTRLTVT.

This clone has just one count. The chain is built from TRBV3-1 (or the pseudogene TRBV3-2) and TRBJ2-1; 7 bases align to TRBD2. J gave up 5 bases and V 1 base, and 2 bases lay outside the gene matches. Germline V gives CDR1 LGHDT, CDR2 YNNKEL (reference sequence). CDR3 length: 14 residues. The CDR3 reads CASSQALADNEQFF. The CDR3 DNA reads TGTGCCAGCAGCCAAGCGCTAGCGGACAATGAGCAGTTCTTC.

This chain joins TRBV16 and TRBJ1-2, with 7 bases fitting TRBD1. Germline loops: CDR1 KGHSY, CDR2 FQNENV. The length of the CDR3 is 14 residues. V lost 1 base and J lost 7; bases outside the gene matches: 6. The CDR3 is CASSQFEGGTGYTF. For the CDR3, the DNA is TGTGCCAGCAGCCAATTCGAAGGGGGCACTGGCTACACCTTC.

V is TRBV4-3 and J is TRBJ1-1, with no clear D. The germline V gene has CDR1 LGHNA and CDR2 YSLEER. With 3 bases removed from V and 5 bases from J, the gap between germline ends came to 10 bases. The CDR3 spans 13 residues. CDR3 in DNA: TGCGCCAGCAGCCAGGGCTTAGGAACTGAAGCTTTCTTT. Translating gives CASSQGLGTEAFF.